A single sample gave rise to the 28 T cell receptor beta chains below, sequenced in a study of cytomegalovirus exposure and HLA in healthy donors. Profiling relied on immunoSEQ multiplex PCR, and the TCRdb table lists in-frame clones only, not all of them. The sample consists of approximately 160,000 clones, 86% of them appearing once. The sequenced material came from PBMCs. The receptors here all came from a young woman in good health and CMV-seronegative.

This clone was detected only once. The chain recombines TRBV19 with TRBJ2-5; D possibly corresponds to TRBD2 (7 bases). CDR1 LNHDA and CDR2 SQIVND come from the germline V gene (reference sequence). This CDR3 is built from 13 residues. V was clipped by 7 bases and J by 3 bases, with 12 bases between them. The chain's CDR3 is CASKAGAKETQYF. The DNA for the CDR3 is TGTGCCAGTAAGGCGGGGGCGAAAGAGACCCAGTACTTC.

This clone has a handful of counts. The rearrangement uses TRBV18 and TRBJ2-3; 9 bases map to TRBD1. This CDR3 comprises 15 residues. V dropped 1 base and J dropped 7; count of bases not matched to a gene: 6. In germline, CDR1 is KGHSH, CDR2 LQKENI. CDR3 protein: CASSPRGTGRNTQYF. The DNA of the CDR3 is TGTGCCAGCTCACCACGGGGGACAGGGAGAAATACGCAGTATTTT. Combining the CDR3 with reference TRBV18 and TRBJ2-3 gives the whole variable domain NAGVMQNPRHLVRRRGQEARLRCSPMKGHSHVYWYRQLPEEGLKFMVYLQKENIIDESGMPKERFSAEFPKEGPSILRIQQVVRGDSAAYFCASSPRGTGRNTQYFGPGTRLTVL.

V usage is TRBV2 and J usage is TRBJ1-5; weak D call: TRBD1 (5 bases). This CDR3 region has 14 residues. V was clipped by 4 bases and J by 4 bases, with 11 bases between them. Germline lookup yields CDR1 SNHLY and CDR2 FYNNEI. The CDR3 is CASSVRQTNQPQHF. CDR3 nucleotides: TGTGCCAGCAGTGTAAGACAGACAAATCAGCCCCAGCATTTT. Drawing the rest from reference TRBV2 and TRBJ1-5, the complete variable domain is EPEVTQTPSHQVTQMGQEVILRCVPISNHLYFYWYRQILGQKVEFLVSFYNNEISEKSEIFDDQFSVERPDGSNFTLKIRSTKLEDSAMYFCASSVRQTNQPQHFGDGTRLSIL.

This chain uses TRBV4-3 with TRBJ2-5; 8 nucleotides agree with TRBD1. The germline V gene encodes CDR1 LGHNA and CDR2 YSLEER. V lost 0 bases to trimming and J lost 4 bases; unmatched junction nucleotides: 7. The CDR3 has 16 amino acids. CDR3 nucleotides: TGCGCCAGCAGCCAAGATACGCCAGGGGGCGGAGAGACCCAGTACTTC. Protein: CASSQDTPGGGETQYF.

The chain joins TRBV30 to TRBJ1-1; the D is unclear. Deletions cut 8 bases from V and 0 bases from J, with 19 bases between. This CDR3 spans 15 amino acids. CDR1 is GTSNPN and CDR2 is SVGIG in the germline V gene (reference sequence). CDR3 DNA sequence: TGTGCCCGAAGCGAATGGTCTCTCATGAACACTGAAGCTTTCTTT. Protein sequence: CARSEWSLMNTEAFF. Full variable domain (missing parts from reference TRBV30 and TRBJ1-1): SQTIHQWPATLVQPVGSPLSLECTVEGTSNPNLYWYRQAAGRGLQLLFYSVGIGQISSEVPQNLSASRPQDRQFILSSKKLLLSDSGFYLCARSEWSLMNTEAFFGQGTRLTVV.

The J gene is TRBJ1-2, the V gene TRBV19; the D gene is possibly TRBD1 (5 bases). The germline V gene encodes CDR1 LNHDA and CDR2 SQIVND (reference sequence). Between the trimmed V and J ends, which lost 5 bases and 3 bases, there was a span of 13 bases. CDR3 size: 14 residues. CDR3 region: CASSSGQFYYGYTF. CDR3 nucleotide sequence: TGTGCCAGTAGTTCAGGGCAGTTCTACTATGGCTACACCTTC.

The chain carries TRBV5-5 and TRBJ1-2; D is possibly TRBD1 (6 bases). The germline V gene has CDR1 SGHKS and CDR2 YYEKEE (reference sequence). Trimming removed 1 base at V and 7 bases at J, with 8 bases between. The CDR3 runs to 12 residues. The CDR3 spells CASSLRGSGYTF. CDR3 DNA: TGTGCCAGCAGCTTGAGGGGGAGTGGCTACACCTTC.

This sequence joins TRBV6-4 and TRBJ2-2, with D perhaps TRBD1 (6 bases). There are 15 residues in the CDR3. The germline V gene has CDR1 MRHNA and CDR2 SNTAGT. V lost 2 bases and J 6 bases, leaving 13 bases between the germline ends. This chain's CDR3 is CASSDHNRVPGELFF. CDR3 nucleotides: TGTGCCAGCAGTGACCACAACAGGGTTCCCGGGGAGCTGTTTTTT.

This clone was picked up a small number of times. V gene TRBV2 combines with J gene TRBJ1-2; TRBD1 agrees at 7 bases. The CDR3 extends over 11 amino acids. Trimming took 7 bases from V and 12 from J; bases not matched to a gene: 8. Germline V gene sequence: CDR1 SNHLY, CDR2 FYNNEI. CDR3 nucleotide sequence: TGTGCCAGCATGCAGACAGGGTCAAACACCTTC. Amino acids: CASMQTGSNTF.

The V call is TRBV18, the J call TRBJ2-1; D is perhaps TRBD1 (5 bases). In germline, CDR1 is KGHSH, CDR2 LQKENI. The CDR3 contains 17 residues. With 3 bases removed from V and 3 bases from J, the gap between germline ends came to 18 bases. The chain's CDR3 is CASSPNTLRDSYNEQFF. DNA for the CDR3: TGTGCCAGCTCACCGAATACTCTCAGAGACAGCTACAATGAGCAGTTCTTC.

This clone was found once. The rearrangement links TRBV4-1 to TRBJ1-6, with D hard to call. The CDR3 consists of 15 residues. The ends were cut back, 2 bases at V and 8 bases at J, with 13 bases in the middle. The V gene's germline CDR1 is MGHRA and CDR2 YSYEKL. In DNA, the CDR3 is TGCGCCAGCAGCCAATCCCGGGGAAATTATTCACCCCTCCACTTT. This translates into CASSQSRGNYSPLHF.

This chain connects TRBV7-9 to TRBJ1-2; possibly TRBD1 for D (6 bases). Germline V lookup: CDR1 SEHNR, CDR2 FQNEAQ (reference sequence). This CDR3 comprises 16 residues. V lost 1 base and J lost 1, with 13 bases in between. The CDR3 sequence is CASSLEAGAYNYGYTF. The CDR3 nucleotides are TGTGCCAGCAGCTTAGAAGCAGGGGCCTATAACTATGGCTACACCTTC.

This rearrangement joins TRBV5-1 to TRBJ2-3, with 7 nucleotides matching TRBD1. Germline lookup yields CDR1 SGHRS and CDR2 YFSETQ. The CDR3 runs 15 residues. The junction had 9 bases not matched to a gene; V was cut back by 4 bases and J by 4 bases. The CDR3 nucleotides are TGCGCCAGCAGCGGACATACAGGGGTGCCAGATACGCAGTATTTT. It yields the protein CASSGHTGVPDTQYF.

This clone was counted a single time. The chain links TRBV11-3 to TRBJ2-7; TRBD2 might be the D (6 bases). This CDR3 contains 12 residues. Germline V gene data show CDR1 as SGHNT and CDR2 as YENEEA. V lost 1 base, J lost 7 bases, and 8 bases lay in between. The CDR3 sequence is CASSLGGTEQYF. CDR3 coding DNA: TGTGCCAGCAGCTTAGGCGGGACGGAGCAGTACTTC.

The V gene is TRBV27, the J gene TRBJ1-6, with TRBD1 matching 10 bases. This CDR3 is 17 amino acids long. V was clipped by 6 bases and J by 3 bases; unmatched bases: 8. Germline CDR1 is MNHEY and CDR2 is SMNVEV (reference sequence). The CDR3 loop is CASRGDRGASYNSPLHF. The DNA of the CDR3 is TGTGCCAGCAGGGGGGACAGGGGAGCGAGCTATAATTCACCCCTCCACTTT.

This sequence joins TRBV19 and TRBJ2-4, with D possibly matching TRBD2 (6 bases). CDR1 and CDR2 from the germline V gene are LNHDA and SQIVND (reference sequence). Trimming stripped 5 bases from V and 7 bases from J, with 15 bases between. The CDR3 runs to 14 residues. In DNA form, the CDR3 reads TGTGCCAGTAGTTCTCGGGAGCAAGGGAACATTCAGTACTTC. This gives the protein CASSSREQGNIQYF.

The chain is built from TRBV2 and TRBJ1-6, with D perhaps matching TRBD1 (5 bases). This CDR3 is 15 amino acids long. V shed 6 bases and J shed 10 bases, with 19 bases lying between them. Germline lookup yields CDR1 SNHLY and CDR2 FYNNEI. CDR3 DNA sequence: TGTGCCAGCAGCGACTTCGGGACGGGGGAATCACCCCTCCACTTT. This translates into CASSDFGTGESPLHF.

The table lists this clone with a few counts. The V and J genes are TRBV6-5 and TRBJ2-6; 7 positions match TRBD1. The CDR3 runs to 15 residues. The ends lost 5 bases at V and 5 bases at J; junction bases unmatched: 6. Per the germline V gene, CDR1 is MNHEY and CDR2 is SVGAGI. Here the CDR3 reads CASSPNRGRANVLTF. CDR3 DNA sequence: TGTGCCAGCAGTCCCAACAGGGGAAGGGCCAACGTCCTGACTTTC.

V and J are TRBV2 and TRBJ2-2; 8 nucleotides line up with TRBD2. Germline V gene data show CDR1 as SNHLY and CDR2 as FYNNEI. Trimming took 7 bases from V and 3 from J; bases not matched to a gene: 7. The CDR3 totals 15 residues. The CDR3 loop is CASKPTLADTGELFF. In DNA form, the CDR3 reads TGTGCCAGCAAACCAACACTAGCGGACACCGGGGAGCTGTTTTTT.

The rearrangement links TRBV6-5 to TRBJ2-7; D possibly corresponds to TRBD1 (6 bases). There are 13 residues in the CDR3. Germline V gives CDR1 MNHEY, CDR2 SVGAGI. V was shortened by 8 bases and J by 3 bases, with 14 bases between the two germline ends. CDR3 amino acids: CASEPGHIYEQYF. The DNA for the CDR3 is TGTGCCAGCGAACCGGGACACATCTACGAGCAGTACTTC.

The chain recombines TRBV15 with TRBJ2-1; 9 bases are shared with TRBD2. The trim removed 1 base at V and 8 bases at J, leaving 3 bases unmatched. The CDR3 is 14 residues long. From germline, CDR1 is LNHNV and CDR2 YYDKDF (reference sequence). DNA of the CDR3: TGTGCCACCAGCAGAGGGGAGCGGGGGGATGAGCAGTTCTTC. Its translation is CATSRGERGDEQFF.

This clone came up a few times. V and J are TRBV7-2 and TRBJ1-2, with D unresolved. Germline CDR1 is SGHTA and CDR2 is FQGNSA. V lost 3 bases and J lost 5, with 10 bases in between. The CDR3 is 13 amino acids. The CDR3 sequence is CASSLSSSYGYTF. The CDR3 nucleotides read TGTGCCAGCAGCTTGTCTAGCAGTTATGGCTACACCTTC.

The genes are TRBV12-2 and TRBJ2-7; the table's D call, TRBD1, has no DNA check behind it. TRBV12-2 is a recognized pseudogene. The CDR3 extends over 18 amino acids. Here the CDR3 DNA reads TGTGCAAGTCGCTTAATCGGTGAGGGAAAGACAGGGGTGAGGGAGCAGTACTTC. Its translation is CASRLIGEGKTGVREQYF.

The chain links TRBV4-1 to TRBJ1-2, with D perhaps matching TRBD1 (5 bases). The germline gives CDR1 MGHRA, CDR2 YSYEKL. Trimming shortened V by 4 bases and J by 5 bases, and 8 bases separated the two germline ends. The CDR3 has 12 residues. The DNA for the CDR3 is TGCGCCAGCAGCCGGGGGACTTATGGCTACACCTTC. Translated, it gives CASSRGTYGYTF.

This chain links TRBV11-3 with TRBJ2-3, with D uncertain. With 0 bases removed from V and 5 bases from J, the gap between germline ends came to 6 bases. The CDR3 has 13 residues. Germline V gene lookup returns CDR1 SGHNT and CDR2 YENEEA. CDR3 in amino acids: CASSLDRRDTQYF. Written as DNA, the CDR3 is TGTGCCAGCAGCTTAGATCGGAGAGATACGCAGTATTTT.

This clone is a singleton in its sample. This chain uses TRBV4-1 with TRBJ2-5; weak D call: TRBD1 (6 bases). The ends were cut back, 5 bases at V and 5 bases at J, with 9 bases in the middle. CDR3 length: 12 amino acids. Germline lookup yields CDR1 MGHRA and CDR2 YSYEKL. Written as DNA, the CDR3 is TGCGCCAGCAGCGGGGGCCGCGAGACCCAGTACTTC. Its protein is CASSGGRETQYF.

The V call is TRBV5-1, the J call TRBJ1-4; D gene uncertain. Germline CDR1 SGHRS, CDR2 YFSETQ. The CDR3 is 13 amino acids. V dropped 0 bases and J dropped 12 bases, with 12 bases sitting between them. Here the CDR3 reads CASSLESREELFF. CDR3 bases: TGCGCCAGCAGCTTGGAATCGCGGGAGGAACTGTTTTTT.

J is TRBJ1-5 and V is TRBV19; 12 bases agree with TRBD1. Germline CDR1 LNHDA, CDR2 SQIVND (reference sequence). V lost 7 bases, J lost 7 bases, and 5 bases stayed unmatched. The CDR3 length is 14 residues. The chain's CDR3 is CASKGQGAGQPQHF. The CDR3, as DNA: TGTGCCAGTAAGGGACAGGGGGCTGGGCAGCCCCAGCATTTT.